These 28 T cell receptor beta chains were sequenced from one sample in a study of response to subunit inactivated influenza vaccine. TCRdb re-called the RT-PCR reads through MiXCR, storing one row per CDR3 protein. Of more than 450,000 distinct CDR3 sequences listed, 12% are singletons. The source was PBMCs from blood, collected on the day of vaccination. All receptors come from a man in his fifties who received an inactivated influenza vaccine.

This clonotype was observed a few times. The chain links TRBV29-1 to TRBJ1-1; D may be TRBD1 (5 bases). The CDR3 length is 10 residues. The germline gives CDR1 SQVTM, CDR2 ANQGSEA. The CDR3 protein is CSGGEAEAFF. In nucleotides, the CDR3 is TGCAGTGGGGGAGAAGCTGAAGCTTTCTTT. The variable domain in full, completed from reference TRBV29-1 and TRBJ1-1, reads SAVISQKPSRDICQRGTSLTIQCQVDSQVTMMFWYRQQPGQSLTLIATANQGSEATYESGFVIDKFPISRPNLTFSTLTVSNMSPEDSSIYLCSGGEAEAFFGQGTRLTVV.

The CDR3 protein is CASSQTGGAAGELFF. The DNA of the CDR3 is TGTGCCAGCAGCCAAACAGGGGGCGCGGCCGGGGAGCTGTTTTTT. The J gene is TRBJ2-2, the V gene TRBV7-9, with 9 bases lining up with TRBD1. Unmatched junction bases numbered 7, after V lost 5 bases and J lost 6 bases. This CDR3 contains 15 residues. Germline loops: CDR1 SEHNR, CDR2 FQNEAQ (reference sequence). Based on the CDR3 plus reference TRBV7-9 and TRBJ2-2, the full variable domain is DTGVSQNPRHKITKRGQNVTFRCDPISEHNRLYWYRQTLGQGPEFLTYFQNEAQLEKSRLLSDRFSAERPKGSFSTLEIQRTEQGDSAMYLCASSQTGGAAGELFFGEGSRLTVL.

The chain uses TRBV20-1 and TRBJ2-1; 8 bases match TRBD1. Germline V gene data show CDR1 as DFQATT and CDR2 as SNEGSKA (reference sequence). V was pared by 2 bases and J by 9 bases, with 6 bases of the junction left unmatched. There are 13 residues in the CDR3. CDR3 nucleotides: TGCAGTGCTAGATACAGGGGGGTTGGTGAGCAGTTCTTC. It yields the protein CSARYRGVGEQFF.

The chain has TRBV6-1 and TRBJ2-7, with 9 bases identical to TRBD1. V dropped 6 bases and J dropped 3; count of bases not matched to a gene: 6. The CDR3 is made up of 14 amino acids. CDR1 and CDR2 from the germline V gene are MNHNS and SASEGT. CDR3 in DNA: TGTGCCAGCAGAGACCGACAGGGGGTCTACGAGCAGTACTTC. It specifies CASRDRQGVYEQYF.

This clonotype was observed at least ten times. This sequence joins TRBV9 and TRBJ2-2; a possible D gene is TRBD2 (6 bases). Looked up from germline, CDR1 is SGDLS and CDR2 is YYNGEE. V was shortened by 4 bases and J by 3 bases, with 13 bases between the two germline ends. CDR3 size: 15 residues. The CDR3 region is CASSLRGSDTGELFF. Written as DNA, the CDR3 is TGTGCCAGCAGCCTCCGGGGGTCGGACACCGGGGAGCTGTTTTTT.

V and J are TRBV20-1 and TRBJ2-5; 8 bases agree with TRBD2. The length of the CDR3 is 16 residues. V lost 6 bases and J lost 5; bases outside the gene matches: 17. Germline CDR1 reads DFQATT; CDR2 reads SNEGSKA (reference sequence). The CDR3 region is CSANDPGRGGEETQYF. In DNA form, the CDR3 reads TGCAGTGCCAACGACCCCGGGAGGGGGGGAGAGGAGACCCAGTACTTC.

A few counts support this clonotype. The chain couples TRBV6-2 or TRBV6-3 to TRBJ2-7; possible D gene TRBD2, 6 bases. The CDR3 extends over 13 amino acids. The V end lost 6 bases, the J end lost 4 bases, and 13 bases lay between the germline ends. The germline V gene encodes CDR1 MNHEY and CDR2 SVGEGT. CDR3 in amino acids: CASRRAGPYEQYF. The CDR3 DNA is TGTGCCAGCAGACGCGCGGGGCCTTACGAGCAGTACTTC.

This chain joins TRBV11-1 and TRBJ2-5, with D perhaps matching TRBD1 (6 bases). From germline, CDR1 is SGHAT and CDR2 FQDESV (reference sequence). The CDR3 runs to 14 residues. The V end was cut by 5 bases, the J end by 3 bases, with 13 bases between. The CDR3 DNA reads TGTGCCAGCAGCCGAAATGGACAGAAAGAGACCCAGTACTTC. It encodes CASSRNGQKETQYF.

This clonotype came up many times. V and J are TRBV6-1 and TRBJ2-2; TRBD1 or TRBD2 may be the D gene (5 bases each). V gave up 4 bases and J gave up 3 bases, with 15 bases separating them. Looked up from germline, CDR1 is MNHNS and CDR2 is SASEGT. The CDR3 loop spans 16 amino acids. The CDR3, as DNA: TGTGCCAGCAGTGGGAACTTTGGGGGAGACACCGGGGAGCTGTTTTTT. Its protein is CASSGNFGGDTGELFF.

The chain recombines TRBV2 with TRBJ2-3; weak D call: TRBD2 (5 bases). CDR1 and CDR2 from the germline V gene are SNHLY and FYNNEI. Trimming took 7 bases from V and 0 from J, leaving 8 bases between them. The CDR3 has 13 amino acids. The CDR3 DNA reads TGTGCCAGCAAAGGACTCAGCACAGATACGCAGTATTTT. It encodes CASKGLSTDTQYF.

This sequence joins TRBV10-3 and TRBJ1-2; 11 bases align to TRBD1. V gave up 6 bases and J gave up 4 bases; unmatched junction bases: 10. Germline loops: CDR1 ENHRY, CDR2 SYGVKD. This CDR3 is 16 amino acids long. CDR3 sequence (DNA): TGTGCCATCAGACTACTAACGGGACAGGGGGTCTATGGCTACACCTTC. Its protein product is CAIRLLTGQGVYGYTF.

This clonotype was seen only a few times. This CDR3 reads CSVLEGAYEQYF. In nucleotides, the CDR3 is TGCAGCGTTCTTGAGGGCGCCTACGAGCAGTACTTC. This sequence joins TRBV29-1 and TRBJ2-7; perhaps TRBD2 as D (5 bases). The V and J ends lost 5 bases and 2 bases respectively, with 10 bases between them. Germline V CDR1 and CDR2: SQVTM, ANQGSEA. The CDR3 extends over 12 amino acids.

This clonotype was seen repeatedly, ten times or more. The chain has TRBV9 and TRBJ2-3, with D possibly TRBD1 on 6 matching bases. The CDR3 is 15 residues long. Trimming took off 3 bases at V and 0 bases at J, with 11 bases between the two ends. CDR1 and CDR2 from the germline V gene are SGDLS and YYNGEE. CDR3 amino acids: CASSEGEASTDTQYF. CDR3 bases: TGTGCCAGCAGCGAGGGGGAAGCTAGCACAGATACGCAGTATTTT.

The chain joins TRBV5-1 to TRBJ1-6; 7 positions agree with TRBD1. The CDR3 is 16 residues long. Trimming at V came to 4 bases and at J to 1 base, leaving 5 bases not matched to a gene. Per germline, CDR1 SGHRS and CDR2 YFSETQ. The CDR3 protein is CASSMTGKSYNSPLHF. The CDR3 nucleotides read TGCGCCAGCAGCATGACAGGGAAGTCCTATAATTCACCCCTCCACTTT.

This clonotype has a handful of counts. V usage is TRBV5-1 and J usage is TRBJ2-1; the D is unclear. Between the trimmed V and J ends, which lost 0 bases and 13 bases, there was a span of 14 bases. The germline CDR1 and CDR2 sequences are SGHRS and YFSETQ. The CDR3 covers 13 residues. In DNA form, the CDR3 reads TGCGCCAGCAGCTTGGGTCCCCTTAAATCCCAGTTCTTC. Translation gives CASSLGPLKSQFF.

Many counts were recorded for this clonotype. The V gene is TRBV4-1, the J gene TRBJ2-1; D call uncertain. The CDR3 sequence is 14 residues long. CDR1 and CDR2 from the germline V gene are MGHRA and YSYEKL. Trimming shortened V by 1 base and J by 3 bases, and 7 bases separated the two germline ends. The CDR3 DNA follows: TGCGCCAGCAGCCAAGTGGACCACTACAATGAGCAGTTCTTC. It specifies CASSQVDHYNEQFF.

There are a few counts of this clonotype. The V and J genes are TRBV6-1 and TRBJ2-1; 11 nucleotides match TRBD2. Germline V lookup: CDR1 MNHNS, CDR2 SASEGT. The CDR3 runs to 19 residues. Trimming took 6 bases from V and 0 from J; bases not matched to a gene: 13. The CDR3 protein is CASRGLGTSGPSSYNEQFF. The DNA for the CDR3 is TGTGCCAGCAGGGGTCTTGGGACTAGCGGCCCAAGCTCCTACAATGAGCAGTTCTTC.

Note on this clonotype: Its ends do not fully match the called genes, so a read error is possible. The genes are TRBV4-2 and TRBJ2-2; TRBD2 agrees at 7 bases. Looked up from germline, CDR1 is LGHNA and CDR2 is YNFKEQ. There are 18 residues in the CDR3. CDR3 sequence reads: CARSPGPKASGYTGELFF. DNA of the CDR3: TGTGCCAGGAGCCCCGGGCCGAAGGCTAGCGGCTACACCGGGGAGCTGTTTTTT.

This clonotype was seen at least ten times. The rearrangement uses TRBV5-4 and TRBJ2-1, with 7 bases that match TRBD1. The CDR3 length is 15 residues. Germline-derived CDR1 and CDR2 are SGHNT and YYREEE (reference sequence). V dropped 4 bases and J dropped 3; count of bases not matched to a gene: 7. The CDR3 loop reads CASSEGTDLYNEQFF. CDR3 coding DNA: TGTGCCAGCAGCGAGGGGACAGACCTCTACAATGAGCAGTTCTTC.

The chain combines TRBV7-2 with TRBJ2-7, with D tentatively TRBD1 or TRBD2 (5 bases each). The CDR3 runs to 13 residues. The V gene's germline CDR1 is SGHTA and CDR2 FQGNSA. The ends were cut back, 3 bases at V and 6 bases at J, with 12 bases in the middle. The CDR3 protein is CASSFGTVGEQYF. Here the CDR3 DNA reads TGTGCCAGCAGCTTTGGGACGGTAGGCGAGCAGTACTTC.

This clonotype has more than one count but fewer than ten. J is TRBJ2-3 and V is TRBV6-1; TRBD2 is a possible D gene (6 bases). The germline V gene has CDR1 MNHNS and CDR2 SASEGT. This CDR3 region has 16 residues. With 6 bases removed from V and 5 bases from J, the gap between germline ends came to 21 bases. This CDR3 reads CASRPSAGLGGDTQYF. Here the CDR3 DNA reads TGTGCCAGCAGGCCGTCGGCGGGACTCGGTGGAGATACGCAGTATTTT.

This clonotype was picked up a small number of times. The V call is TRBV5-1, the J call TRBJ2-6; D is ambiguous. This CDR3 spans 17 amino acids. In germline, CDR1 is SGHRS, CDR2 YFSETQ. V gave up 4 bases and J gave up 0 bases, with 14 bases separating them. The CDR3 loop is CASSPPSSSSGANVLTF. CDR3 DNA: TGCGCCAGCAGCCCACCCTCGTCTAGCTCTGGGGCCAACGTCCTGACTTTC.

In its sample, this clonotype was seen a few times. The chain joins TRBV24-1 to TRBJ1-3, with TRBD1 matching 7 bases. The V segment lost 1 base and the J segment 10 bases; nucleotides outside the gene matches: 0. Germline values: CDR1 KGHDR, CDR2 SFDVKD. This CDR3 contains 12 residues. CDR3 residues: CATSDLQGTIYF. The DNA of the CDR3 is TGTGCCACCAGTGATTTACAGGGGACCATATATTTT.

The chain carries TRBV20-1 and TRBJ2-7; D might be TRBD1 (6 bases). Germline V gives CDR1 DFQATT, CDR2 SNEGSKA (reference sequence). CDR3 length: 13 residues. Trimming cost V 4 bases and J 3 bases, with 13 bases left between them. The CDR3 spells CSATQGTGYEQYF. DNA of the CDR3: TGCAGTGCTACACAGGGAACGGGCTACGAGCAGTACTTC.

This clonotype occurred a few times. V usage is TRBV7-2 and J usage is TRBJ2-1, with 9 nucleotides matching TRBD1. The V gene end was trimmed by 2 bases and the J gene end by 9 bases; junction bases not matched to a gene: 11. This CDR3 contains 16 residues. CDR1 is SGHTA and CDR2 is FQGNSA in the germline V gene. The CDR3 loop is CASSLRWRTGGSEQFF. The CDR3 nucleotides are TGTGCCAGCAGCTTAAGGTGGCGTACAGGGGGCTCTGAGCAGTTCTTC.

The V and J genes are TRBV5-1 and TRBJ2-1, with TRBD1 as a possible D gene (5 bases). CDR1 SGHRS and CDR2 YFSETQ come from the germline V gene. CDR3 size: 15 residues. The germline V and J ends were trimmed by 0 bases and 8 bases, with 15 bases remaining between them. The CDR3 DNA follows: TGCGCCAGCAGCTTGGACGACGTCAGGGATGATGAGCAGTTCTTC. Its translation: CASSLDDVRDDEQFF.

The genes are TRBV3-1 and TRBJ1-6; D is undetermined. This CDR3 has 15 residues. Trimming shortened V by 0 bases and J by 10 bases, and 13 bases separated the two germline ends. Looked up from germline, CDR1 is LGHDT and CDR2 is YNNKEL (reference sequence). CDR3 sequence: CASSQDSAVSSPLHF. The DNA of the CDR3 is TGTGCCAGCAGCCAAGATTCGGCAGTCAGCTCACCCCTCCACTTT.

This clonotype was found many times. The rearrangement joins TRBV7-2 to TRBJ1-4; D unresolved. The germline V and J ends were trimmed by 0 bases and 6 bases, with 17 bases remaining between them. The CDR3 is 17 residues long. The germline gives CDR1 SGHTA, CDR2 FQGNSA. The CDR3, as DNA: TGTGCCAGCAGCTTAGCATTTACCCGCGACATCGATGAAAAACTGTTTTTT. This encodes CASSLAFTRDIDEKLFF.